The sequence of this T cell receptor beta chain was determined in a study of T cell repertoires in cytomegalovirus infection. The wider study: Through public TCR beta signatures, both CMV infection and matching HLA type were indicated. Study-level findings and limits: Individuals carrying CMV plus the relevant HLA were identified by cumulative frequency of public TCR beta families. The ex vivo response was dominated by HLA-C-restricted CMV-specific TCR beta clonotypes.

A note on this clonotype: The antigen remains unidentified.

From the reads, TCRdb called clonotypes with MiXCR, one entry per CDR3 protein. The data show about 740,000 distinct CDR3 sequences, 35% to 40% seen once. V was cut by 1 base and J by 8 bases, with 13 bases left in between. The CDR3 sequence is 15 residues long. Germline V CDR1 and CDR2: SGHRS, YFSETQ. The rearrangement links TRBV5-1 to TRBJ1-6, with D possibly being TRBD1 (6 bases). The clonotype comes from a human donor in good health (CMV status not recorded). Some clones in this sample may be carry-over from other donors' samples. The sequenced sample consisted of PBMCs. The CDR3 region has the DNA TGCGCCAGCAGCTTGCTGGGACGGACAGATTCACCCCTCCACTTT. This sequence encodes CASSLLGRTDSPLHF.